This is a list of T cell receptor beta chains from one sample in a study of cytomegalovirus exposure and HLA in healthy donors. The method was immunoSEQ multiplex PCR; TCRdb's version includes in-frame clones alone and lacks a portion of them. The data show 150,000 to 190,000 clones, with about 80% seen just once and under 8% held by the top ten. Source material: PBMCs. The source is a woman between 50 and 59 years old in good health and CMV-seropositive. Each CDR3 is given with its conserved first and last residue. D genes are given only for firm matches. Only some rows state a clone size, as once, few, many or a class for expanded clones.

V gene,D gene,J gene,clone size,CDR3 protein,CDR3 DNA
TRBV10-3,TRBD1,TRBJ2-3,.,CAIMGQGTDTQYF,TGTGCCATCATGGGACAGGGAACAGATACGCAGTATTTT
TRBV21-1,.,TRBJ2-3,.,CASTRGPIGTSGDTDTQYF,TGTGCCAGCACCAGGGGGCCTATAGGGACTAGCGGGGACACAGATACGCAGTATTTT
TRBV12-2,.,TRBJ1-2,.,CASRSRTGGNYGYTF,TGTGCAAGTCGCTCCCGGACAGGGGGCAACTATGGCTACACCTTC
TRBV14,.,TRBJ1-3,few,CASSHGRSSGSGNTIYF,TGTGCCAGCAGCCACGGTCGGTCCAGCGGCTCTGGAAACACCATATATTTT
TRBV7-8,TRBD1,TRBJ2-7,.,CATRDSYEQYF,TGTGCCACCCGGGACAGCTACGAGCAGTACTTC
TRBV7-2,TRBD2,TRBJ2-3,.,CASSLVASGGASSTDTQYF,TGTGCCAGCAGCTTAGTAGCTAGCGGGGGGGCGTCTAGCACAGATACGCAGTATTTT
TRBV6-5,TRBD2,TRBJ2-1,.,CAAMGLAGGNGQFF,TGTGCCGCCATGGGGCTAGCGGGGGGGAATGGGCAGTTCTTC
TRBV27,TRBD1,TRBJ2-1,.,CASSTGQVYNEQFF,TGTGCCAGCAGTACGGGACAGGTGTACAATGAGCAGTTCTTC
TRBV29-1,.,TRBJ1-2,.,CSVAGGEGLGYTF,TGCAGCGTTGCGGGGGGCGAGGGGTTGGGCTACACCTTC
TRBV18,.,TRBJ1-5,.,CASSPTSAGVGNQPQHF,TGTGCCAGCTCACCGACCTCAGCAGGGGTCGGCAATCAGCCCCAGCATTTT